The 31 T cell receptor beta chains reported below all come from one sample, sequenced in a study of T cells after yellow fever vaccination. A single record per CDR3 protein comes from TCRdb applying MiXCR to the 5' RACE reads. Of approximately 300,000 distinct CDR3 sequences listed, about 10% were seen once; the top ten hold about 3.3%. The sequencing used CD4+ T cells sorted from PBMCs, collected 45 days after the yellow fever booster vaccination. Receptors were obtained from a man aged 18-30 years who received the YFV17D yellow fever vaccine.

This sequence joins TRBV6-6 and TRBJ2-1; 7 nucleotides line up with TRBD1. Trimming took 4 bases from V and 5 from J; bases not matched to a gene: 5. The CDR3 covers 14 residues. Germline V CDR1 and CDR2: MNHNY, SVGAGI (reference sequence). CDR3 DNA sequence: TGTGCCAGCAGTTTACAGGGGTTTAACAATGAGCAGTTCTTC. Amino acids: CASSLQGFNNEQFF.

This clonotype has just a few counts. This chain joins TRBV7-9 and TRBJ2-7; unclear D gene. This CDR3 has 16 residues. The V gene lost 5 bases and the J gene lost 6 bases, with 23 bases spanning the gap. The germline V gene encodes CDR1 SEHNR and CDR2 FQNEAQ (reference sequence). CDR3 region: CASSPQRVSSPREQYF. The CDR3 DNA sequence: TGTGCCAGCAGCCCTCAAAGGGTTTCGTCGCCGCGCGAGCAGTACTTC.

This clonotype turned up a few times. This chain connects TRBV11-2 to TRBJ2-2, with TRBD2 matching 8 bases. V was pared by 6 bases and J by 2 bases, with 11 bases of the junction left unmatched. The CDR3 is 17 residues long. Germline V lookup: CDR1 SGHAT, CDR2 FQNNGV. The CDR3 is CASRPIGTRPNTGELFF. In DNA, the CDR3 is TGTGCCAGCAGGCCGATAGGGACTAGACCAAACACCGGGGAGCTGTTTTTT.

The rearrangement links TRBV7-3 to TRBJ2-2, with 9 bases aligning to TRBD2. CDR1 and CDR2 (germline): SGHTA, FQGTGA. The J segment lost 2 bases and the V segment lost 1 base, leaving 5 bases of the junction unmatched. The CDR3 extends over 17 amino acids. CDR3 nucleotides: TGTGCCAGCAGCTTAATTAGCGGGGGCATTAACACCGGGGAGCTGTTTTTT. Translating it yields CASSLISGGINTGELFF.

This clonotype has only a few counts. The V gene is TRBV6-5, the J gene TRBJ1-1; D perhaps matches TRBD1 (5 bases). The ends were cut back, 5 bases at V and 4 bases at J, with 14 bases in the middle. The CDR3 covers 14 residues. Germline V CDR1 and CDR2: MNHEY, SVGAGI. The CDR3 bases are TGTGCCAGCAGTACCCGCCGGGGGGTCACTGAAGCTTTCTTT. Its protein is CASSTRRGVTEAFF.

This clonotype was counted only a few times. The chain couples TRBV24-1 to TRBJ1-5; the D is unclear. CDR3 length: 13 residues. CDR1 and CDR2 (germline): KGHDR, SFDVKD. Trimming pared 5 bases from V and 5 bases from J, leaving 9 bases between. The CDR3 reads CATSGGVDQPQHF. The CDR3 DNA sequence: TGTGCCACCAGTGGGGGTGTCGATCAGCCCCAGCATTTT.

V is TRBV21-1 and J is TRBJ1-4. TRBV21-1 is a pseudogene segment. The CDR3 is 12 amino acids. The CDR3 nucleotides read TGTGCCAGCAGCAAGGCGAGTGAAAAACTGTTTTTT. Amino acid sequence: CASSKASEKLFF.

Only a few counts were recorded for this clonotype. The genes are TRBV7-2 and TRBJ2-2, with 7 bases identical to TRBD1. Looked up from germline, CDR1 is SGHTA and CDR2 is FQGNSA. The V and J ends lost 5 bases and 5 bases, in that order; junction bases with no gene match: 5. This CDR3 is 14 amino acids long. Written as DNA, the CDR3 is TGTGCCAGCAGCATAGGGGGCTCAACCGGGGAGCTGTTTTTT. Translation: CASSIGGSTGELFF.

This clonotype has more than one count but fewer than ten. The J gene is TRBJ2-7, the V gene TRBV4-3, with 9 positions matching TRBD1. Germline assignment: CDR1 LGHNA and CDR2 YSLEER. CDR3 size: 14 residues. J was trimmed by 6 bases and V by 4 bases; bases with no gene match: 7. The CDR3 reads CASSLIQGAGEQYF. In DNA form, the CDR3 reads TGCGCCAGCAGCCTCATACAGGGGGCGGGCGAGCAGTACTTC.

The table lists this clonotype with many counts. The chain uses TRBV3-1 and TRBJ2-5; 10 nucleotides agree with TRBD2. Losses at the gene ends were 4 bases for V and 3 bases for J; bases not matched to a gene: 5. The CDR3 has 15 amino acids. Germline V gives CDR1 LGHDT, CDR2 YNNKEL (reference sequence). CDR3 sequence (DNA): TGTGCCAGCAGCCGAGCGGGGGGGCCCAAAGAGACCCAGTACTTC. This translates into CASSRAGGPKETQYF.

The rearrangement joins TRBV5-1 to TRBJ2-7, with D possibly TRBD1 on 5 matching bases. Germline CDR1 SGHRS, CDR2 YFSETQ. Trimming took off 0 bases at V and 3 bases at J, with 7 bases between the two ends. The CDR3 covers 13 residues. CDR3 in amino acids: CASSLGQLYEQYF. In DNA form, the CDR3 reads TGCGCCAGCAGCTTGGGACAGCTCTACGAGCAGTACTTC.

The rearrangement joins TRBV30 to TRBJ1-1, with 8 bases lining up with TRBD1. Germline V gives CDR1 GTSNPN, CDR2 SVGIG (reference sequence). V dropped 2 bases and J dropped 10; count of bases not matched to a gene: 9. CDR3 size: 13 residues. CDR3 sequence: CAWSSRQGRGAFF. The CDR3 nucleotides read TGTGCCTGGAGTTCCAGACAGGGGCGCGGAGCTTTCTTT.

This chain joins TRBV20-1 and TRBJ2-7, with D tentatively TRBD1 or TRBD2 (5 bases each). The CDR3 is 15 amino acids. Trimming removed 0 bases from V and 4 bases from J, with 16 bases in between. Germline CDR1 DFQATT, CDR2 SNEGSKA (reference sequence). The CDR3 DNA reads TGCAGTGCTAGAGAGGGGAGTGGGGCTGGGTACGAGCAGTACGTC. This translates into CSAREGSGAGYEQYV.

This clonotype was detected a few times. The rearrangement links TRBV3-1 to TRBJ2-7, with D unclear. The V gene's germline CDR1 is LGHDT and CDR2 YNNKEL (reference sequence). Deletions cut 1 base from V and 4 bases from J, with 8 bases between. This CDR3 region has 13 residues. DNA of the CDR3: TGTGCCAGCAGCCAAGGCCCCGGGTACGAGCAGTACTTC. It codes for CASSQGPGYEQYF.

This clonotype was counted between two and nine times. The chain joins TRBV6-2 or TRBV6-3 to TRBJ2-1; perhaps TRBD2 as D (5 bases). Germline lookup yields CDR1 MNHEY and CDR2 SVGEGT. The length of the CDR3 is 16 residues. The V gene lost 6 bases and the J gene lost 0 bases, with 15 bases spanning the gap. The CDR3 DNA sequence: TGTGCCAGCAGCCACCGGCCGGGGAGCTCCTACAATGAGCAGTTCTTC. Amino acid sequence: CASSHRPGSSYNEQFF.

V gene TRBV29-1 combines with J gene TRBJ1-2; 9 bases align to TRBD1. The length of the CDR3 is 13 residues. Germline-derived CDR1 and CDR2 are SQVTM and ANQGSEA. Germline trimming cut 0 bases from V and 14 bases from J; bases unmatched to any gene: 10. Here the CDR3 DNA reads TGCAGCGTTGAAGAAGTCGTGGGACAGGGTTTAACCTTC. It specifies CSVEEVVGQGLTF.

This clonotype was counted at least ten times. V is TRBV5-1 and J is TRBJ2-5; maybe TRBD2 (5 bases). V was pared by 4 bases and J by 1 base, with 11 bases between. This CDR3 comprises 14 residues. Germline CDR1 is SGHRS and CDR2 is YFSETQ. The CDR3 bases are TGCGCCAGCAGCCACCTGGCGGGCCAAGAGACCCAGTACTTC. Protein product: CASSHLAGQETQYF.

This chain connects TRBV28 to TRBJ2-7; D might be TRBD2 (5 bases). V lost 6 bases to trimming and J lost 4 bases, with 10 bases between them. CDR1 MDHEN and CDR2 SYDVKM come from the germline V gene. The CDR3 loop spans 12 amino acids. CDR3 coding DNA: TGTGCCAGCAGACAACCGGGGTACGAGCAGTACGTC. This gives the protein CASRQPGYEQYV.

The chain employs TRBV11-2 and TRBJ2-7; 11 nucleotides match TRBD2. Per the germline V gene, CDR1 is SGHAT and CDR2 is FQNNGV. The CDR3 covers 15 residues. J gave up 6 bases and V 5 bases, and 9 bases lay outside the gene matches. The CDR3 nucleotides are TGTGCCAGCAGCACCTCCCGACTAGCGGGGTTCGAGCAGTACTTC. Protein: CASSTSRLAGFEQYF.

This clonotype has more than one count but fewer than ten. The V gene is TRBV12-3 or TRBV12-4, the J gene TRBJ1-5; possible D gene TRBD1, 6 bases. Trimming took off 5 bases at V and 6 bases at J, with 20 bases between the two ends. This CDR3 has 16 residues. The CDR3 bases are TGTGCCAGCAGTCCTAGGGGTGGAGGGGGAGGTCAGCCCCAGCATTTT. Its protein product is CASSPRGGGGGQPQHF.

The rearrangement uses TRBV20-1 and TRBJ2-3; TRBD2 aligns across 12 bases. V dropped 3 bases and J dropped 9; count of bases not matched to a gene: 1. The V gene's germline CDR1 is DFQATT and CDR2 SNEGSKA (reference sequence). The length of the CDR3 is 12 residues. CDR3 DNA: TGCAGTGCTAGCACTAGCGGGGGGACGCAGTATTTT. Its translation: CSASTSGGTQYF.

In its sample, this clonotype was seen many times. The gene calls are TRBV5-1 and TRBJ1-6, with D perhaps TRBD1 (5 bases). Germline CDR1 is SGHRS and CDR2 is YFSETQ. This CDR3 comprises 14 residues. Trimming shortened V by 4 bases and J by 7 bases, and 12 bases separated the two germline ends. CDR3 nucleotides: TGCGCCAGCAGCACCGGGACGATGAATTCACCCCTCCACTTT. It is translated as CASSTGTMNSPLHF. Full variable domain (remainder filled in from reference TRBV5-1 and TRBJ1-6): KAGVTQTPRYLIKTRGQQVTLSCSPISGHRSVSWYQQTPGQGLQFLFEYFSETQRNKGNFPGRFSGRQFSNSRSEMNVSTLELGDSALYLCASSTGTMNSPLHFGNGTRLTVT.

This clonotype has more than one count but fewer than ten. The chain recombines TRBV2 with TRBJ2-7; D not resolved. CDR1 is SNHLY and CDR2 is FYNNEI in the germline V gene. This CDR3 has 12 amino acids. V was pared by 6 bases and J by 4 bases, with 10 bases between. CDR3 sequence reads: CASRAEIYEQYV. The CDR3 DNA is TGTGCCAGCAGGGCCGAGATATACGAGCAGTACGTC.

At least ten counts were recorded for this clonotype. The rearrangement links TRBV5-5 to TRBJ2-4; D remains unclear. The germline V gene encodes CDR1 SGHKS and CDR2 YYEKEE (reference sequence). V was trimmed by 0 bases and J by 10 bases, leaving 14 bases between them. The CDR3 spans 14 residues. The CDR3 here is CASSLDDNGRIQYF. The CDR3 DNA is TGTGCCAGCAGCTTGGATGACAATGGAAGGATTCAGTACTTC.

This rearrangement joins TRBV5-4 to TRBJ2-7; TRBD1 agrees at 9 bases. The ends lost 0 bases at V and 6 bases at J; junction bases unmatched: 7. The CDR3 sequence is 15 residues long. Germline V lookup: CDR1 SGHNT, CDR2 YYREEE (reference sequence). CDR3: CASSLEYRGRVEQYF. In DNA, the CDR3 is TGTGCCAGCAGCTTGGAGTACAGGGGGCGCGTCGAGCAGTACTTC.

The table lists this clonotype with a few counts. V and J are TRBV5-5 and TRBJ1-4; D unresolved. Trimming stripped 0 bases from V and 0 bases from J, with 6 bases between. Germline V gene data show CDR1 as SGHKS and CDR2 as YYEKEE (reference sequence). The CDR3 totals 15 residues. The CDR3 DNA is TGTGCCAGCAGCTTGGGATCCGCAACTAATGAAAAACTGTTTTTT. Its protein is CASSLGSATNEKLFF.

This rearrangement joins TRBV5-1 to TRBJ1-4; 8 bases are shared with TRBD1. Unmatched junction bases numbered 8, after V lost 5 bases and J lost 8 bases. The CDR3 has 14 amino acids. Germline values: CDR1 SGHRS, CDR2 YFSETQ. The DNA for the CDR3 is TGCGCCAGCAGTCCCCGGGACAGGCCGGAAAAACTGTTTTTT. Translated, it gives CASSPRDRPEKLFF.

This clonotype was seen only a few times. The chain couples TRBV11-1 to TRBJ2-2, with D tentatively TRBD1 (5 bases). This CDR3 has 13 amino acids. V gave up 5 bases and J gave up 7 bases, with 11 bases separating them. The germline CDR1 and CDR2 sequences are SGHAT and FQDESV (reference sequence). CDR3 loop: CASSAWGGGELFF. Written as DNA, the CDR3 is TGTGCCAGCAGCGCTTGGGGCGGCGGGGAGCTGTTTTTT.

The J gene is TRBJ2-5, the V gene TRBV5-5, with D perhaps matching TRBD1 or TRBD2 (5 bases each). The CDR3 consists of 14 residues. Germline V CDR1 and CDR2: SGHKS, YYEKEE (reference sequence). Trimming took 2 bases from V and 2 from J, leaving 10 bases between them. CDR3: CASSFPGRQETQYF. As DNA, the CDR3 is TGTGCCAGCAGCTTCCCGGGACGGCAAGAGACCCAGTACTTC.

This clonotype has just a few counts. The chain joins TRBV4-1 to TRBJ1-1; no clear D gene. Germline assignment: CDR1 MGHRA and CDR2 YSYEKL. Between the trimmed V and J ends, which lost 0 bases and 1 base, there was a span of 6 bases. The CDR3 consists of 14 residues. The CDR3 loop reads CASSQDRANTEAFF. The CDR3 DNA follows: TGCGCCAGCAGCCAAGATAGGGCGAACACTGAAGCTTTCTTT.

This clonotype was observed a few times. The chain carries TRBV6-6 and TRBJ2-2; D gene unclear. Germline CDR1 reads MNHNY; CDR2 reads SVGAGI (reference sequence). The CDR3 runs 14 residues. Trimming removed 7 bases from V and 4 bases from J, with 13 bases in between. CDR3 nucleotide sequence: TGTGCCAGCACCTCGGTTGGGTCCACCGGGGAGCTGTTTTTT. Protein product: CASTSVGSTGELFF.